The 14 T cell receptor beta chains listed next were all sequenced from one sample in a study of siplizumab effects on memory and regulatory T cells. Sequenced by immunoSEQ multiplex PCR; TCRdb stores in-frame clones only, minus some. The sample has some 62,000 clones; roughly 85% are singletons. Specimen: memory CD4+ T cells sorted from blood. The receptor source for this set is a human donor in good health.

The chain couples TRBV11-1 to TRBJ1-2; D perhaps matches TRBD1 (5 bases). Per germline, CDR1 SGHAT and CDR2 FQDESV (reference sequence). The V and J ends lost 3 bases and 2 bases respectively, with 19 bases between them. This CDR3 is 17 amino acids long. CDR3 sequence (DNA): TGTGCCAGCAGCTTCATAGATGGGACGGAACCAAACTATGGCTACACCTTC. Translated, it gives CASSFIDGTEPNYGYTF.

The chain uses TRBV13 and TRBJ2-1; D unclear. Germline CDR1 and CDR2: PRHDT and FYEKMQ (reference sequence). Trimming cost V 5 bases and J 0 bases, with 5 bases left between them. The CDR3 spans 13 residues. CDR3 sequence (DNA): TGTGCCAGCAGCCCCATCTCCTACAATGAGCAGTTCTTC. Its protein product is CASSPISYNEQFF.

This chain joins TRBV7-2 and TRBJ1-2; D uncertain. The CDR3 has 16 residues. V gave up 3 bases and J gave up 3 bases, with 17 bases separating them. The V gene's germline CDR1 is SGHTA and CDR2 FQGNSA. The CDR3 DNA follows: TGTGCCAGCAGCTTGCCCCCGGGAAGGTCTTACTATGGCTACACCTTC. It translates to CASSLPPGRSYYGYTF.

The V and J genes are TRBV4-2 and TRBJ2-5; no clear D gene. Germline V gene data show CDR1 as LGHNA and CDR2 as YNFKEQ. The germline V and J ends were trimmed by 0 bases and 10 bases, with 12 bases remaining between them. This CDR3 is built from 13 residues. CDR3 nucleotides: TGTGCCAGCAGCCAAGAAACAAGCTTGGACCAGTACTTC. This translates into CASSQETSLDQYF.

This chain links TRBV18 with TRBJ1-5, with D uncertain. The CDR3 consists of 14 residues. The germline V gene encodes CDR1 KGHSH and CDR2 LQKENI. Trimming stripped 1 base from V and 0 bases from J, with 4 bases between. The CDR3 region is CASSPQGSNQPQHF. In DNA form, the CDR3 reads TGTGCCAGCTCACCACAGGGTAGCAATCAGCCCCAGCATTTT.

CDR3 in amino acids: CASSPTGQGAYNEQFF. The DNA for the CDR3 is TGTGCCAGCAGCCCCACCGGACAGGGGGCCTACAATGAGCAGTTCTTC. V usage is TRBV28 and J usage is TRBJ2-1, with TRBD1 matching 10 bases. V shed 6 bases and J 2 bases; nucleotides not matched to a gene: 7. This CDR3 region has 16 residues. Per the germline V gene, CDR1 is MDHEN and CDR2 is SYDVKM.

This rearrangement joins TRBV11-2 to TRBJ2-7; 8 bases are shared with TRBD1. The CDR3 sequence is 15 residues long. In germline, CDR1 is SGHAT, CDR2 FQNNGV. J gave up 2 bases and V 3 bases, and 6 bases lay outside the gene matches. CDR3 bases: TGTGCCAGCAGCTTGTCGGGACAGGCAACCTACGAGCAGTACTTC. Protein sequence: CASSLSGQATYEQYF.

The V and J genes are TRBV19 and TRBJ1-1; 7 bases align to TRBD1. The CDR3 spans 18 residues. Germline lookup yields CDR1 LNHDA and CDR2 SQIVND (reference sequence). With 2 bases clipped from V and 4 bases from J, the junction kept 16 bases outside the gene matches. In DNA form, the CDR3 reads TGTGCCAGTAGTATAAGGCCGGGACAGAGGGGTTACGGCACTGAAGCTTTCTTT. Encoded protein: CASSIRPGQRGYGTEAFF.

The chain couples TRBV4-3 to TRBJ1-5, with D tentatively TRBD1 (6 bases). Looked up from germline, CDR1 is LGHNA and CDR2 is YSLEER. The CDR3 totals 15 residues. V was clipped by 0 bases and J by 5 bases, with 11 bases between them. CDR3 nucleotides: TGCGCCAGCAGCCAAGATCGGGACATTTATCAGCCCCAGCATTTT. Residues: CASSQDRDIYQPQHF.

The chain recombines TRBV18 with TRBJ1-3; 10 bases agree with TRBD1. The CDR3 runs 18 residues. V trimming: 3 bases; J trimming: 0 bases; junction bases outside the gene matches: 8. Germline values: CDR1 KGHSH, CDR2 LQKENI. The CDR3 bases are TGTGCCAGCTCACCGCCGGGACAGGGGAGAATCTCTGGAAACACCATATATTTT. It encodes CASSPPGQGRISGNTIYF. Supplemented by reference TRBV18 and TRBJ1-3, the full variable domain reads NAGVMQNPRHLVRRRGQEARLRCSPMKGHSHVYWYRQLPEEGLKFMVYLQKENIIDESGMPKERFSAEFPKEGPSILRIQQVVRGDSAAYFCASSPPGQGRISGNTIYFGEGSWLTVV.

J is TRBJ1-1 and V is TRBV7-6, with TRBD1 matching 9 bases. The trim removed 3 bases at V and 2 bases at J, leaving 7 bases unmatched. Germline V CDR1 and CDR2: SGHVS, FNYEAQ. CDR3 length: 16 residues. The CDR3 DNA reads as TGTGCCAGCAGCTTTCGAGGACAGGGGCGAAACACTGAAGCTTTCTTT. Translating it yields CASSFRGQGRNTEAFF.

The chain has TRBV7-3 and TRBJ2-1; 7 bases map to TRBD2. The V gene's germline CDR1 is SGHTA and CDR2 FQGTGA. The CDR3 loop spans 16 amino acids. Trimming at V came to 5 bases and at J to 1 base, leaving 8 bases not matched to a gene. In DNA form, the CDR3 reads TGTGCCAGCAGCATTTCGGGGGGACGATCCTACAATGAGCAGTTCTTC. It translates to CASSISGGRSYNEQFF.

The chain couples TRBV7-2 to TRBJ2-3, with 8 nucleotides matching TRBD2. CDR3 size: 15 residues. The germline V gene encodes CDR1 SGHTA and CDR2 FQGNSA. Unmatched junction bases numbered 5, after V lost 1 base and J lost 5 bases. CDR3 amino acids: CASSLGGGKLDTQYF. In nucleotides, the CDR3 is TGTGCCAGCAGCTTAGGCGGGGGGAAATTAGATACGCAGTATTTT.

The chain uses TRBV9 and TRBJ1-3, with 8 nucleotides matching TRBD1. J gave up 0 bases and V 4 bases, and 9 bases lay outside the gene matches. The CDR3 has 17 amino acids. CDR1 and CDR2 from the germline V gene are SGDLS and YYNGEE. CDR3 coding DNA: TGTGCCAGCAGCCCGAGACAGGGGATTAGCTCTGGAAACACCATATATTTT. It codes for CASSPRQGISSGNTIYF.